This entry lists 29 T cell receptor beta chains sequenced from one sample in a study of sequential checkpoint blockade in melanoma. This sample's treatment: randomized to nivolumab then ipilimumab (arm A) or the reverse (arm B). The method was immunoSEQ multiplex PCR; TCRdb's version includes in-frame clones alone and lacks a portion of them. The profile shows 15,000 to 20,000 clones, more than 75% of them singletons. The specimen comprised CD8+ T cells sorted from blood (inferred from file names), sampled from a patient given nivolumab and ipilimumab in sequence. Source of these receptors: a human donor with melanoma.

CDR3 sequence: CASSFSSYEQYF. In DNA, the CDR3 is TGTGCCAGCAGTTTTAGTTCCTACGAGCAGTACTTC. The genes are TRBV28 and TRBJ2-5; unclear D gene. The closer fit of TRBJ2-7 to the DNA end suggests the J call may be wrong. CDR1 and CDR2 from the germline V gene are MDHEN and SYDVKM. CDR3 length: 12 amino acids.

The chain has TRBV5-1 and TRBJ2-7; tentative D call: TRBD2 (6 bases). The CDR3 length is 14 residues. Germline CDR1 is SGHRS and CDR2 is YFSETQ. Between the trimmed V and J ends, which lost 3 bases and 5 bases, there was a span of 15 bases. Here the CDR3 reads CASSYGGPLNEQYF. CDR3 in DNA: TGCGCCAGCAGCTATGGAGGGCCTTTGAACGAGCAGTACTTC.

This clone was counted between two and nine times. The CDR3 region has the DNA TGTGCCAGCAGTTTCCGGGGGAACACTGAAGCTTTCTTT. Its translation: CASSFRGNTEAFF. J is TRBJ1-1 and V is TRBV28; D is unclear. Germline CDR1 MDHEN, CDR2 SYDVKM. The CDR3 extends over 13 amino acids. V lost 3 bases and J 1 base, leaving 6 bases between the germline ends.

The rearrangement links TRBV30 to TRBJ2-7; weak D call: TRBD1 (6 bases). Germline loops: CDR1 GTSNPN, CDR2 SVGIG (reference sequence). Trimming took 0 bases from V and 6 from J, leaving 12 bases between them. The CDR3 is made up of 13 amino acids. CDR3: CAWSVLGGSEQYF. CDR3 DNA sequence: TGTGCCTGGAGTGTACTAGGGGGAAGCGAGCAGTACTTC. The full variable domain, completed using reference TRBV30 and TRBJ2-7, is SQTIHQWPATLVQPVGSPLSLECTVEGTSNPNLYWYRQAAGRGLQLLFYSVGIGQISSEVPQNLSASRPQDRQFILSSKKLLLSDSGFYLCAWSVLGGSEQYFGPGTRLTVT.

This clone was seen only once. The V call is TRBV19, the J call TRBJ2-7; 7 nucleotides agree with TRBD1. CDR3 length equals 15 residues. After removal of 0 bases from V and 3 bases from J, the junction contained 5 bases not matched to a gene. CDR1 is LNHDA, CDR2 SQIVND, per germline (reference sequence). The CDR3 region has the DNA TGTGCCAGTAGTATAGAGGAAGGGGGCGGCTACGAGCAGTACTTC. The encoded protein is CASSIEEGGGYEQYF.

The rearrangement joins TRBV19 to TRBJ1-1; 7 bases are a match to TRBD1. Germline trimming cut 7 bases from V and 5 bases from J; bases unmatched to any gene: 10. The CDR3 runs 14 residues. Germline CDR1 reads LNHDA; CDR2 reads SQIVND (reference sequence). The CDR3 is CASKGDRVGTEAFF. The CDR3 nucleotides read TGTGCCAGTAAAGGAGACAGGGTAGGGACTGAAGCTTTCTTT.

This chain uses TRBV4-1 with TRBJ2-7; 10 bases match TRBD2. Trimming removed 4 bases from V and 2 bases from J; junction bases left unmatched: 5. The germline gives CDR1 MGHRA, CDR2 YSYEKL. This CDR3 is 15 amino acids long. The CDR3 sequence: CASSPRAGGTYEQYF. CDR3 nucleotides: TGCGCCAGCAGCCCCCGAGCGGGAGGGACCTACGAGCAGTACTTC.

This clone is a singleton in its sample. This chain joins TRBV4-1 and TRBJ2-1; 8 nucleotides agree with TRBD1. This CDR3 region has 15 residues. Germline lookup yields CDR1 MGHRA and CDR2 YSYEKL. V was pared by 5 bases and J by 3 bases, with 6 bases of the junction left unmatched. The CDR3 DNA reads as TGCGCCAGCAGCGCCCGACAGGGGTACTACAATGAGCAGTTCTTC. This translates into CASSARQGYYNEQFF.

The rearrangement uses TRBV7-9 and TRBJ2-7; maybe TRBD1 (6 bases). The V gene lost 0 bases and the J gene lost 2 bases, with 8 bases spanning the gap. This CDR3 spans 14 amino acids. Germline loops: CDR1 SEHNR, CDR2 FQNEAQ (reference sequence). CDR3 residues: CASSLARDTYEQYF. The CDR3 bases are TGTGCCAGCAGCTTAGCACGGGACACCTACGAGCAGTACTTC. Drawing the rest from reference TRBV7-9 and TRBJ2-7, the complete variable domain is DTGVSQNPRHKITKRGQNVTFRCDPISEHNRLYWYRQTLGQGPEFLTYFQNEAQLEKSRLLSDRFSAERPKGSFSTLEIQRTEQGDSAMYLCASSLARDTYEQYFGPGTRLTVT.

This rearrangement joins TRBV19 to TRBJ1-2; 8 nucleotides match TRBD1. The CDR3 is 15 residues long. The germline gives CDR1 LNHDA, CDR2 SQIVND (reference sequence). J was trimmed by 1 base and V by 3 bases; bases with no gene match: 4. This chain's CDR3 is CASSITGTGNYGYTF. Here the CDR3 DNA reads TGTGCCAGTAGTATTACCGGGACAGGTAACTATGGCTACACCTTC.

The chain carries TRBV29-1 and TRBJ2-7; 14 positions agree with TRBD2. CDR3 length equals 13 residues. The germline V gene encodes CDR1 SQVTM and CDR2 ANQGSEA. J was trimmed by 6 bases and V by 6 bases; bases with no gene match: 4. The CDR3 sequence is CSVMGLAGAEQYF. DNA for the CDR3: TGCAGCGTCATGGGACTAGCGGGAGCCGAGCAGTACTTC.

This clone was observed a handful of times. This chain joins TRBV27 and TRBJ1-1, with TRBD1 as a possible D gene (6 bases). V lost 1 base to trimming and J lost 5 bases, with 14 bases between them. The CDR3 has 15 amino acids. The V gene's germline CDR1 is MNHEY and CDR2 SMNVEV (reference sequence). CDR3 region: CASSLYGGADTEAFF. The CDR3 DNA follows: TGTGCCAGCAGTTTATATGGGGGCGCGGATACTGAAGCTTTCTTT.

V is TRBV27 and J is TRBJ2-7, with 9 bases identical to TRBD1. Unmatched junction bases numbered 6, after V lost 3 bases and J lost 6 bases. The CDR3 extends over 14 amino acids. CDR1 is MNHEY and CDR2 is SMNVEV in the germline V gene (reference sequence). CDR3 protein: CASSFVGQGIEQYF. The CDR3 coding sequence is TGTGCCAGCAGTTTTGTTGGACAGGGGATCGAGCAGTACTTC.

V gene TRBV4-3 combines with J gene TRBJ1-2; tentatively, D is TRBD1 (6 bases). CDR3 length equals 15 residues. With 4 bases removed from V and 4 bases from J, the gap between germline ends came to 16 bases. Germline-derived CDR1 and CDR2 are LGHNA and YSLEER. The CDR3 loop reads CASSLSRTVSYGYTF. DNA for the CDR3: TGCGCCAGCAGCCTCAGCAGGACAGTTTCCTATGGCTACACCTTC.

The chain combines TRBV4-3 with TRBJ1-4; 8 nucleotides align to TRBD1. The CDR3 extends over 15 amino acids. Germline V gene lookup returns CDR1 LGHNA and CDR2 YSLEER. V shed 3 bases and J 6 bases; nucleotides not matched to a gene: 6. This chain's CDR3 is CASSHGQGGDEKLFF. CDR3 DNA: TGCGCCAGCAGCCATGGACAGGGTGGGGATGAAAAACTGTTTTTT.

The chain recombines TRBV4-3 with TRBJ1-5; no clear D. CDR3 length: 13 amino acids. Trimming took 0 bases from V and 2 from J, leaving 2 bases between them. CDR1 is LGHNA and CDR2 is YSLEER in the germline V gene. The DNA for the CDR3 is TGCGCCAGCAGCCAAGACGGCAATCAGCCCCAGCATTTT. Protein sequence: CASSQDGNQPQHF.

This chain connects TRBV5-1 to TRBJ1-1; possible D gene TRBD1, 6 bases. This CDR3 spans 17 amino acids. The V and J ends lost 4 bases and 0 bases respectively, with 19 bases between them. CDR1 SGHRS and CDR2 YFSETQ come from the germline V gene. CDR3 nucleotide sequence: TGCGCCAGCAGCCCCTTCCCACAGGGACCGATGAACACTGAAGCTTTCTTT. It codes for CASSPFPQGPMNTEAFF.

The V call is TRBV11-2, the J call TRBJ1-1, with D unresolved. Deletions cut 7 bases from V and 1 base from J, with 7 bases between. Germline-derived CDR1 and CDR2 are SGHAT and FQNNGV. The CDR3 is made up of 12 amino acids. CDR3 bases: TGTGCCAGCACCCAGGCGAACACTGAAGCTTTCTTT. It specifies CASTQANTEAFF.

The chain recombines TRBV6-4 with TRBJ2-7; the match to TRBD2 covers 15 bases. V lost 4 bases and J lost 1; bases outside the gene matches: 8. This CDR3 has 18 amino acids. The germline gives CDR1 MRHNA, CDR2 SNTAGT. The CDR3 DNA reads TGTGCCAGCAGTGCGGTGGGACTAGCGGGAGGACATTCCTACGAGCAGTACTTC. This gives the protein CASSAVGLAGGHSYEQYF.

This rearrangement joins TRBV27 to TRBJ2-7; 11 bases match TRBD1. After removal of 0 bases from V and 6 bases from J, the junction contained 1 base not matched to a gene. This CDR3 has 14 residues. Germline V gene sequence: CDR1 MNHEY, CDR2 SMNVEV (reference sequence). The CDR3 is CASSLSGTGGEQYF. For the CDR3, the DNA is TGTGCCAGCAGTTTATCCGGGACAGGGGGCGAGCAGTACTTC.

The chain links TRBV10-3 to TRBJ2-5; the match to TRBD1 covers 7 bases. The CDR3 sequence is 14 residues long. Germline trimming cut 3 bases from V and 5 bases from J; bases unmatched to any gene: 6. Germline CDR1 reads ENHRY; CDR2 reads SYGVKD. CDR3: CAISESRGPETQYF. The CDR3 DNA reads TGTGCCATCAGTGAATCGAGGGGGCCCGAGACCCAGTACTTC.

The chain joins TRBV7-9 to TRBJ2-1, with 9 bases identical to TRBD2. V lost 3 bases, J lost 4 bases, and 4 bases stayed unmatched. This CDR3 is 15 amino acids long. From germline, CDR1 is SEHNR and CDR2 FQNEAQ (reference sequence). The CDR3 bases are TGTGCCAGCAGCTTTCTAGCGGGGACATACAATGAGCAGTTCTTC. Translation: CASSFLAGTYNEQFF.

This clone came up a few times. The rearrangement joins TRBV7-9 to TRBJ2-3; TRBD1 is a possible D gene (6 bases). V shed 1 base and J shed 2 bases, with 10 bases lying between them. The germline gives CDR1 SEHNR, CDR2 FQNEAQ (reference sequence). The CDR3 totals 15 residues. CDR3 in DNA: TGTGCCAGCAGCTTAGTGGGGGCCTCCACAGATACGCAGTATTTT. Translating gives CASSLVGASTDTQYF.

V gene TRBV30 combines with J gene TRBJ1-2; TRBD1 aligns across 8 bases. The V and J ends lost 1 base and 6 bases, in that order; junction bases with no gene match: 4. The CDR3 has 13 residues. Per the germline V gene, CDR1 is GTSNPN and CDR2 is SVGIG (reference sequence). The CDR3 DNA is TGTGCCTGGAGTGCAGGGGGCGCAAATGGCTACACCTTC. Translation gives CAWSAGGANGYTF.

The table lists this clone with a count of one. The chain has TRBV27 and TRBJ2-7; tentatively, D is TRBD1 (6 bases). The CDR3 runs 14 residues. Germline CDR1 and CDR2: MNHEY and SMNVEV (reference sequence). The V end lost 4 bases, the J end lost 0 bases, and 10 bases lay between the germline ends. Here the CDR3 reads CASSWSRGSYEQYF. The CDR3 DNA sequence: TGTGCCAGCAGTTGGTCCAGGGGCTCCTACGAGCAGTACTTC.

V and J are TRBV5-5 and TRBJ2-7; 9 bases are a match to TRBD1. Per germline, CDR1 SGHKS and CDR2 YYEKEE (reference sequence). V lost 5 bases and J lost 4; bases outside the gene matches: 7. The CDR3 contains 14 residues. The chain's CDR3 is CASSTGTGLYEQYF. CDR3 DNA: TGTGCCAGCAGTACCGGGACAGGGCTATACGAGCAGTACTTC.

V and J are TRBV7-9 and TRBJ1-2; maybe TRBD1 (6 bases). Germline CDR1 reads SEHNR; CDR2 reads FQNEAQ (reference sequence). This CDR3 contains 15 residues. Trimming shortened V by 4 bases and J by 0 bases, and 12 bases separated the two germline ends. The CDR3 nucleotides read TGTGCCAGCAGCTCGGGGGGGGCGGCTAACTATGGCTACACCTTC. Its protein product is CASSSGGAANYGYTF.

V and J are TRBV28 and TRBJ2-7; no definite D call. The ends were cut back, 6 bases at V and 0 bases at J, with 6 bases in the middle. CDR1 MDHEN and CDR2 SYDVKM come from the germline V gene. The CDR3 loop spans 12 amino acids. This CDR3 reads CASRAGSYEQYF. The DNA of the CDR3 is TGTGCCAGCAGGGCAGGCTCCTACGAGCAGTACTTC. Based on the CDR3 plus reference TRBV28 and TRBJ2-7, the full variable domain is DVKVTQSSRYLVKRTGEKVFLECVQDMDHENMFWYRQDPGLGLRLIYFSYDVKMKEKGDIPEGYSVSREKKERFSLILESASTNQTSMYLCASRAGSYEQYFGPGTRLTVT.

This clone was seen only once. The chain couples TRBV4-3 to TRBJ2-1; D might be TRBD1 (6 bases). The CDR3 runs 15 residues. The germline CDR1 and CDR2 sequences are LGHNA and YSLEER. V lost 0 bases and J lost 4, with 10 bases in between. The CDR3 sequence: CASSQEEGGYNEQFF. CDR3 sequence (DNA): TGCGCCAGCAGCCAAGAGGAAGGGGGTTACAATGAGCAGTTCTTC.